This TCR beta chain comes out of a study of CD8+ T cells in alopecia areata. Trimming cost V 4 bases and J 8 bases, with 17 bases left between them. This CDR3 region has 15 residues. Germline V gene sequence: CDR1 MNHEY, CDR2 SVGAGI. The treatment is: oral pan-JAK inhibitor, 5-10 mg twice daily. Collected material from alopecia areata patients comprised lesional scalp punch biopsies and peripheral blood. Sorted out of PBMCs were CD4+ T cells and CD8+ T cells. cDNA serving as the sequencing template came from extracted, reverse transcribed RNA. Profiling relied on immunoSEQ multiplex PCR, and the TCRdb table lists in-frame clones only, not all of them. The data show 35,000 to 45,000 clones, 92% seen once.

Source: CD8+ T cells sorted from blood, taken at week 24, from a patient treated with tofacitinib. The sequence derives from a human donor with alopecia areata. The chain carries TRBV6-5 and TRBJ1-4, with no clear D. In nucleotides, the CDR3 is TGTGCCAGCAGTTCAGGCAGTATGATGAGCGAAAAACTGTTTTTT. Translated: CASSSGSMMSEKLFF.